This TCR beta chain came from a study of blood T cell repertoires in COVID-19. As for the study in general: Samples taken during acute and convalescent COVID-19 were collected in the United States, Italy and Spain.

CDR3 length: 15 residues. Germline lookup yields CDR1 SQVTM and CDR2 ANQGSEA. Some clones are missing from TCRdb's copy, which holds only in-frame ones; the method was immunoSEQ multiplex PCR. The sample contains fewer than 45,000 clones, around 90% of which appear only once. About this clone itself: The junction differs from germline at one of its ends, possibly a read error.

The V gene is TRBV29-1, the J gene TRBJ2-1; 11 nucleotides match TRBD2. This TCR came from a man aged 60 to 75 with active or convalescent COVID-19. Sequencing was done on a sample of peripheral blood. In DNA, the CDR3 is TGCAGCGTGGAAGGGACTAGCGGTTTCTACAATGAGCAGTTCTTC. This sequence encodes CSVEGTSGFYNEQFF.